Listed below are T cell receptor beta chains from one sample, sequenced in a study of T cell responses to AZD1222 COVID-19 vaccine. Sequencing was performed with immunoSEQ multiplex PCR; in TCRdb, only in-frame clones are kept and a portion is missing. The sample has some 200,000 clones; 85% to 90% are singletons. The specimen was peripheral blood, collected 28 days after the second AZD1222 dose. The receptors were gathered from an adult who received the AZD1222 COVID-19 vaccine. CDR3s include the opening cysteine and the closing phenylalanine or tryptophan. The D gene is left open where the match is weak.

CDR3 | V | D
CASIQGAGANVLTF | TRBV28 | TRBD1
CASRSGTGGKAEAFF | TRBV28 | TRBD1
CANSPSTDTQYF | TRBV18 | .
CASSLGMGDGNQPQHF | TRBV18 | .
CASRPPERRSYNEQFF | TRBV23-1 | .
CASSIGTSGNEQFF | TRBV19 | TRBD2
CSATGPPNPPDTQYF | TRBV29-1 | .
CASRGGGSYEQYF | TRBV28 | .
CARPVNTNTGELFF | TRBV7-2 | .
CASSQDLGQSYGYTF | TRBV4-3 | .
CASSLGYEQYF | TRBV27 | .
CASSLLEGMNTEAFF | TRBV7-9 | .
CASSLDPARYNEQFF | TRBV27 | .
CASSFEGFGASYGYTF | TRBV7-2 | .
CASSVAGTARYEQYF | TRBV9 | TRBD1
CASIGLAAYEQYF | TRBV2 | TRBD2
CASAPEGGAYEQFF | TRBV9 | TRBD2
CASSPRRPGQETQYF | TRBV27 | .
CASSTDRVGGQETQYF | TRBV4-2 | .
CASRKGGLGGTGELFF | TRBV5-4 | .
CASSQEGTAYNEQFF | TRBV3-1/TRBV3-2 | TRBD1
CASSHLRRGNTGELFF | TRBV3-1/TRBV3-2 | .
CASTRDRGSSTEAFF | TRBV5-1 | TRBD1
CASSWDGRDYEQYF | TRBV7-9 | .
CASSALSFGAGELFF | TRBV2 | .
CASSLAGGKEQFF | TRBV7-9 | .
CASRPRAGGNTIYF | TRBV5-6 | .
CASSIRAGFGRNEQFF | TRBV7-2 | TRBD2
CASSESWGTEAFF | TRBV9 | .
CASSLTGGSSYEQYF | TRBV5-5 | TRBD1
CAINPGAGDYEQYF | TRBV10-3 | .
CASSPGPSPETQYF | TRBV7-3 | .
CASSLGREQSYEQYF | TRBV11-3 | .
CASSLSRLADTDTQYF | TRBV11-2 | TRBD2
CASSELDTPYEQYF | TRBV6-1 | .
CASTLDGGPGELFF | TRBV6-1 | .